Presented here are 11 T cell receptor beta chains from one specimen sequenced in a study of blood T cell repertoires in COVID-19. TCRdb keeps only in-frame clones here, not all; method: immunoSEQ multiplex PCR. The top ten clones hold 5% to 5.5% of a sample with about 310,000 clones, 75% to 90% of them seen once. Sequencing was carried out using PBMCs or T cells enriched from blood (not recorded which). The receptors here all came from a man aged 60 to 69 who had recovered from COVID-19.

This chain links TRBV27 with TRBJ2-3; 8 bases align to TRBD2. The CDR3 contains 13 residues. The V segment lost 7 bases and the J segment 13 bases; nucleotides outside the gene matches: 13. Germline V gene lookup returns CDR1 MNHEY and CDR2 SMNVEV (reference sequence). The CDR3 coding sequence is TGTGCCAGCACCCAAGATCGGGGGGGCGCTAAGTATTTT. It specifies CASTQDRGGAKYF.

The chain links TRBV9 to TRBJ2-1, with D possibly being TRBD2 (5 bases). Germline V gene sequence: CDR1 SGDLS, CDR2 YYNGEE. CDR3 length: 15 residues. V was clipped by 0 bases and J by 6 bases, with 13 bases between them. CDR3 in DNA: TGTGCCAGCAGCGTAGGGCTAGCAAGATCCAATGAGCAGTTCTTC. Protein product: CASSVGLARSNEQFF.

The gene calls are TRBV24-1 and TRBJ2-5; tentatively, D is TRBD1 (6 bases). CDR3 size: 15 residues. Germline assignment: CDR1 KGHDR and CDR2 SFDVKD. The ends were cut back, 2 bases at V and 0 bases at J, with 9 bases in the middle. CDR3 DNA sequence: TGTGCCACCAGTGATTGGGGGCGGAACCAAGAGACCCAGTACTTC. It translates to CATSDWGRNQETQYF.

The genes are TRBV9 and TRBJ1-6, with D maybe TRBD1 (6 bases). Germline CDR1 is SGDLS and CDR2 is YYNGEE. V lost 0 bases to trimming and J lost 10 bases, with 11 bases between them. The length of the CDR3 is 14 residues. CDR3 sequence (DNA): TGTGCCAGCAGCGTAGCAGGGGCTGGGTCACCCCTCCACTTT. Protein: CASSVAGAGSPLHF.

J is TRBJ2-2 and V is TRBV24-1; weak D call: TRBD2 (6 bases). The CDR3 contains 15 residues. Germline values: CDR1 KGHDR, CDR2 SFDVKD. The V end lost 2 bases, the J end lost 2 bases, and 8 bases lay between the germline ends. This CDR3 reads CATSDWGLNTGELFF. The CDR3 DNA follows: TGTGCCACCAGTGATTGGGGACTTAACACCGGGGAGCTGTTTTTT.

V gene TRBV28 combines with J gene TRBJ1-5; perhaps TRBD1 as D (5 bases). The germline gives CDR1 MDHEN, CDR2 SYDVKM. V was pared by 0 bases and J by 4 bases, with 10 bases between. This CDR3 contains 15 residues. CDR3 sequence: CASSLWGRVNQPQHF. The DNA for the CDR3 is TGTGCCAGCAGTTTATGGGGCAGGGTTAATCAGCCCCAGCATTTT.

V and J are TRBV7-2 and TRBJ2-4; tentatively, D is TRBD2 (6 bases). Between the trimmed V and J ends, which lost 3 bases and 8 bases, there was a span of 17 bases. The CDR3 runs to 15 residues. Per the germline V gene, CDR1 is SGHTA and CDR2 is FQGNSA. CDR3 nucleotides: TGTGCCAGCAGCTTCATGGGCGGGAACGGGGACATTCAGTACTTC. Translation gives CASSFMGGNGDIQYF.

The table lists this clone with a count of one. The chain recombines TRBV18 with TRBJ1-4; TRBD1 matches 11 bases. This CDR3 contains 15 residues. The V segment lost 2 bases and the J segment 5 bases; nucleotides outside the gene matches: 1. Germline V CDR1 and CDR2: KGHSH, LQKENI. CDR3 DNA: TGTGCCAGCTCACCAGGGACAGGGGGAAATGAAAAACTGTTTTTT. Amino acids: CASSPGTGGNEKLFF.

This clone has just one count. This chain connects TRBV5-1 to TRBJ2-7; 8 bases line up with TRBD1. This CDR3 spans 14 amino acids. The germline V gene has CDR1 SGHRS and CDR2 YFSETQ. The junction had 5 bases not matched to a gene; V was cut back by 0 bases and J by 6 bases. This CDR3 is CASSLEPGGPEQYF. The CDR3 DNA sequence: TGCGCCAGCAGCTTGGAACCAGGGGGCCCCGAGCAGTACTTC.

This clone appeared a few times. J is TRBJ1-5 and V is TRBV5-1; the D gene is possibly TRBD1 (6 bases). Germline loops: CDR1 SGHRS, CDR2 YFSETQ. V lost 1 base to trimming and J lost 2 bases, with 13 bases between them. This CDR3 contains 16 residues. DNA for the CDR3: TGCGCCAGCAGCTTGTATCCAGGGGCTGGCAATCAGCCCCAGCATTTT. It yields the protein CASSLYPGAGNQPQHF. The variable domain in full, completed from reference TRBV5-1 and TRBJ1-5, reads KAGVTQTPRYLIKTRGQQVTLSCSPISGHRSVSWYQQTPGQGLQFLFEYFSETQRNKGNFPGRFSGRQFSNSRSEMNVSTLELGDSALYLCASSLYPGAGNQPQHFGDGTRLSIL.

The rearrangement uses TRBV4-2 and TRBJ2-3; TRBD1 aligns across 9 bases. The germline CDR1 and CDR2 sequences are LGHNA and YNFKEQ. The CDR3 has 16 amino acids. V gave up 4 bases and J gave up 6 bases; unmatched junction bases: 11. The CDR3 DNA sequence: TGTGCCAGCAGCCTCCCACCAGGCGGGACAGGGGATACGCAGTATTTT. Its protein product is CASSLPPGGTGDTQYF.